The rows below give T cell receptor beta chains drawn from one sample of a study. One entry per CDR3 protein, called by TCRdb with MiXCR from the reads. Of 500 to 550 distinct CDR3 sequences listed, 30% are singletons. Sequenced sample: CD8+ T cells (not recorded whether cultured). These receptors all stem from a female donor. Each CDR3 is given with its conserved first and last residue. A D gene is named only where the DNA matches it firmly. Some rows have no size entry. The others give once, few or many, or a class for an expanded clone.

TRBJ1-6 large TRBV4-1 . CASSQEGIGLSTTNSPLHF TGCGCCAGCAGCCAAGAAGGTATTGGATTATCTACGACTAATTCACCCCTCCACTTT
TRBJ2-7 medium-sized TRBV19 . CASSIVGVSEQYF TGTGCCAGTAGTATAGTTGGGGTTTCCGAGCAGTACTTC
TRBJ2-1 hyperexpanded TRBV7-3 . CASSLTGAEEQFF TGTGCCAGCAGCTTAACCGGGGCTGAAGAGCAGTTCTTC
TRBJ1-1 few TRBV18 TRBD1 CASSETGLNTEAFF TGTGCCAGCTCAGAGACAGGGCTGAACACTGAAGCTTTCTTT
TRBJ2-1 medium-sized TRBV7-2 TRBD2 CASSPIAGVSDEQFF TGTGCCAGCAGCCCAATAGCGGGGGTCAGCGATGAGCAGTTCTTC
TRBJ2-7 . TRBV19 . CASSIRPSYGQYF TGTGCCAGTAGTATTAGGCCCTCCTACGGGCAGTACTTC
TRBJ2-1 . TRBV9 . CASSGPLGGTSYNEQFF TGTGCCAGCAGCGGGCCACTCGGGGGAACCTCCTACAATGAGCAGTTCTTC
TRBJ1-1 medium-sized TRBV18 . CASSLDTGIYTEAFF TGTGCCAGCTCACTAGACACCGGGATCTACACTGAAGCTTTCTTT
TRBJ2-1 large TRBV6-5 TRBD1 CASSLGQVSYNEQFF TGTGCCAGCAGTCTGGGACAGGTCTCCTACAATGAGCAGTTCTTC
TRBJ2-3 large TRBV27 . CASSFFSGMISDTQYF TGTGCCAGCAGTTTCTTTTCAGGCATGATATCGGATACGCAGTATTTT
TRBJ2-1 medium-sized TRBV19 . CASSQRGGGIAFF TGTGCCAGTAGTCAACGAGGGGGGGGGATTGCGTTCTTC
TRBJ1-1 . TRBV18 . CASSLDTGICTEAFF TGTGCCAGCTCACTAGACACCGGGATCTGCACTGAAGCTTTCTTT
TRBJ1-5 . TRBV6-2/TRBV6-3 . CASSYNPETFHSNQPQHF TGTGCCAGCAGTTATAATCCGGAGACTTTTCATAGCAATCAGCCCCAGCATTTT
TRBJ2-1 medium-sized TRBV6-2/TRBV6-3 TRBD2 CASSYNLAGTSLDEQFF TGTGCCAGCAGCTATAACTTAGCCGGGACTAGCCTGGATGAGCAGTTCTTC
TRBJ1-1 few TRBV19 . CASSIRFGTEAFF TGTGCCAGTAGTATAAGGTTCGGCACTGAAGCTTTCTTT
TRBJ1-2 large TRBV7-3 . CASSLSGGEYGYTF TGTGCCAGCAGCTTGTCCGGTGGGGAATATGGCTACACCTTC
TRBJ2-3 . TRBV19 . CASGIRSTDTQYF TGTGCCAGTGGTATCAGGAGCACAGATACGCAGTATTTT
TRBJ2-3 . TRBV19 . CASSMHGGDTQYF TGTGCCAGTAGTATGCATGGGGGAGATACGCAGTATTTT
TRBJ1-1 . TRBV19 . CASSIRAASGAFF TGTGCCAGTAGTATTCGGGCAGCCTCTGGGGCTTTCTTT
TRBJ2-1 medium-sized TRBV28 TRBD1 CASTIGETGAQHYNEQFF TGTGCCAGCACCATCGGGGAGACAGGGGCTCAACATTACAATGAGCAGTTCTTC
TRBJ1-3 . TRBV19 . CASSINSYSGKTIYF TGTGCCAGTAGTATTAACAGTTACTCTGGAAAGACCATATATTTT
TRBJ2-3 medium-sized TRBV19 TRBD2 CASGTSYTDTQYF TGTGCCAGCGGGACTAGCTACACAGATACGCAGTATTTT
TRBJ1-1 large TRBV19 . CASSLRSATEAFF TGTGCCAGTAGTTTAAGATCAGCCACTGAAGCTTTCTTT
TRBJ2-7 once TRBV19 . CASSIRSPHEQYF TGTGCCAGTAGTATCAGGTCCCCCCACGAGCAGTACTTC
TRBJ1-2 few TRBV6-1 TRBD1 CASSEHRTGSDYGYTF TGTGCCAGCAGTGAACACCGGACAGGGTCGGACTATGGCTACACCTTC
TRBJ1-1 large TRBV19 . CASSPHHGNTEAFF TGTGCCAGTAGTCCCCATCATGGGAACACTGAAGCTTTCTTT
TRBJ2-3 . TRBV7-8 TRBD1 CASSLGTGMVTDTQYF TGTGCCAGCAGCTTAGGGACAGGGATGGTGACGGATACGCAGTATTTT
TRBJ2-7 few TRBV19 . CASGIRSSYEQYF TGTGCCAGTGGTATCAGGAGTTCCTACGAGCAGTACTTC